The 2 T cell receptor beta chains given below trace back to one sample, sequenced in a study of shared clonotypes between healthy human individuals. Measured with immunoSEQ multiplex PCR; TCRdb has only the in-frame clones, and not every one. Among 2 million to 2.5 million clones listed, around 95% were seen once. Sequencing was performed on naive CD4+ T cells sorted from blood. Described subset: CD45RA+ positively selected. The receptors derive from a man in his late teens or twenties in good health.

This rearrangement joins TRBV5-1 to TRBJ2-7, with 7 positions matching TRBD1. This CDR3 has 14 amino acids. With V trimmed by 1 base and J by 2 bases, 3 bases remained unmatched. The germline V gene has CDR1 SGHRS and CDR2 YFSETQ. In DNA form, the CDR3 reads TGCGCCAGCAGCTTGAAACAGGGGCCCTACGAGCAGTACTTC. Translation gives CASSLKQGPYEQYF.

The V gene is TRBV4-1, the J gene TRBJ2-3; TRBD2 matches at 11 bases. This CDR3 is 18 amino acids long. The germline V gene has CDR1 MGHRA and CDR2 YSYEKL. Unmatched junction bases numbered 7, after V lost 0 bases and J lost 2 bases. The CDR3 region is CASSQDPTSGDFTDTQYF. CDR3 DNA: TGCGCCAGCAGCCAAGATCCGACTAGCGGGGACTTCACAGATACGCAGTATTTT.